The 31 T cell receptor beta chains in this list originate from one sample, sequenced in a study of blood T cell repertoires in COVID-19. The method was immunoSEQ multiplex PCR; TCRdb's version includes in-frame clones alone and lacks a portion of them. The data contain 55,000 to 75,000 clones, 80% of them singletons. Sequenced input: peripheral blood. The receptors were gathered from a human donor in a cohort sampled during active COVID-19.

V is TRBV11-2 and J is TRBJ2-7, with TRBD2 as a possible D gene (5 bases). The length of the CDR3 is 13 residues. Germline CDR1 SGHAT, CDR2 FQNNGV. Trimming removed 3 bases at V and 2 bases at J, with 8 bases between. This CDR3 reads CASSFQRTYEQYF. The CDR3, as DNA: TGTGCCAGCAGCTTCCAGCGGACCTACGAGCAGTACTTC.

This chain's CDR3 is CASSVVAGGAYNEQFF. The CDR3 DNA sequence: TGTGCCAGCAGCGTAGTAGCAGGGGGCGCCTACAATGAGCAGTTCTTC. V usage is TRBV9 and J usage is TRBJ2-1, with TRBD1 matching over 8 bases. V was clipped by 0 bases and J by 2 bases; unmatched bases: 4. The CDR3 runs to 16 residues. The germline gives CDR1 SGDLS, CDR2 YYNGEE.

This chain joins TRBV28 and TRBJ1-5; D unresolved. Trimming pared 7 bases from V and 0 bases from J, leaving 10 bases between. The CDR3 length is 14 residues. Germline V gene data show CDR1 as MDHEN and CDR2 as SYDVKM. CDR3 in amino acids: CASTQTYSNQPQHF. DNA for the CDR3: TGTGCCAGCACGCAGACATATAGCAATCAGCCCCAGCATTTT.

CDR3 sequence: CASSLRGFDEQYF. The CDR3 region has the DNA TGTGCCAGCAGCTTAAGAGGGTTTGACGAGCAGTACTTC. The rearrangement links TRBV7-3 to TRBJ2-7; D possibly corresponds to TRBD2 (5 bases). V lost 1 base to trimming and J lost 5 bases, with 9 bases between them. The CDR3 covers 13 residues. The germline V gene encodes CDR1 SGHTA and CDR2 FQGTGA.

The chain employs TRBV19 and TRBJ2-6; 9 positions match TRBD1. J lost 0 bases, V lost 5 bases, and 2 bases had no gene match. CDR3 length: 16 residues. Germline CDR1 and CDR2: LNHDA and SQIVND (reference sequence). The DNA for the CDR3 is TGTGCCAGTAGTTGGGACAGGGTCTCTGGGGCCAACGTCCTGACTTTC. Translating gives CASSWDRVSGANVLTF.

The table lists this clone with a count of one. The chain links TRBV5-5 to TRBJ2-7; D gene unclear. Trimming pared 3 bases from V and 0 bases from J, leaving 7 bases between. The length of the CDR3 is 13 residues. Germline V gene sequence: CDR1 SGHKS, CDR2 YYEKEE (reference sequence). In nucleotides, the CDR3 is TGTGCCAGCAGCTCGACTGGCTCCTACGAGCAGTACTTC. Encoded protein: CASSSTGSYEQYF.

CDR3 DNA sequence: TGTGCCAGCTCACCGGAGGGACAGAACTACGAGCAGTACTTC. Translation: CASSPEGQNYEQYF. The V and J genes are TRBV18 and TRBJ2-7, with a tentative D call TRBD1 (7 bases). CDR1 KGHSH and CDR2 LQKENI come from the germline V gene. The V end lost 3 bases, the J end lost 3 bases, and 12 bases lay between the germline ends. The CDR3 sequence is 14 residues long.

The chain joins TRBV20-1 to TRBJ1-1; 8 nucleotides match TRBD1. The trim removed 4 bases at V and 11 bases at J, leaving 6 bases unmatched. The length of the CDR3 is 11 residues. CDR1 DFQATT and CDR2 SNEGSKA come from the germline V gene (reference sequence). CDR3 sequence reads: CSAKGQAGAFF. CDR3 DNA sequence: TGCAGTGCTAAGGGACAGGCAGGTGCTTTCTTT.

The chain has TRBV4-1 and TRBJ2-7, with a tentative D call TRBD2 (6 bases). CDR3 length: 13 amino acids. CDR1 and CDR2 (germline): MGHRA, YSYEKL. Trimming removed 1 base at V and 8 bases at J, with 12 bases between. In DNA, the CDR3 is TGCGCCAGCAGCCAAGTGCCGGGAGTCCAGCAGTACTTC. It specifies CASSQVPGVQQYF.

The rearrangement joins TRBV6-6 to TRBJ2-1; 8 nucleotides agree with TRBD2. CDR3 length: 12 amino acids. Germline V gives CDR1 MNHNY, CDR2 SVGAGI (reference sequence). J was trimmed by 7 bases and V by 6 bases; bases with no gene match: 2. The CDR3 loop reads CASRSGGNEQFF. In DNA, the CDR3 is TGTGCCAGCAGGTCGGGAGGGAATGAGCAGTTCTTC.

V gene TRBV7-2 combines with J gene TRBJ2-5, with 13 bases fitting TRBD2. The CDR3 runs to 15 residues. The ends lost 3 bases at V and 7 bases at J; junction bases unmatched: 5. Germline assignment: CDR1 SGHTA and CDR2 FQGNSA. The DNA for the CDR3 is TGTGCCAGCAGCTTTGGACTAGCGGGAGCGGGGACCCAGTACTTC. This translates into CASSFGLAGAGTQYF.

This clone was seen just once. The chain uses TRBV19 and TRBJ2-6; D call uncertain. The CDR3 contains 14 residues. Trimming removed 6 bases from V and 0 bases from J, with 6 bases in between. Per germline, CDR1 LNHDA and CDR2 SQIVND (reference sequence). CDR3 bases: TGTGCCAGTAGAGTACTCTCTGGGGCCAACGTCCTGACTTTC. Translated, it gives CASRVLSGANVLTF.

This chain uses TRBV28 with TRBJ2-5, with a weak D call TRBD1 (5 bases). The CDR3 sequence is 12 residues long. Germline V gene sequence: CDR1 MDHEN, CDR2 SYDVKM. The V gene lost 7 bases and the J gene lost 5 bases, with 11 bases spanning the gap. The CDR3 nucleotides are TGTGCCAGCATAGGGGTCGGGGAGACCCAGTACTTC. The encoded protein is CASIGVGETQYF. Drawing the rest from reference TRBV28 and TRBJ2-5, the complete variable domain is DVKVTQSSRYLVKRTGEKVFLECVQDMDHENMFWYRQDPGLGLRLIYFSYDVKMKEKGDIPEGYSVSREKKERFSLILESASTNQTSMYLCASIGVGETQYFGPGTRLLVL.

As regards this clone: Since a much larger clone is just one base distant, this may be a read error. The V and J genes are TRBV3-1 (or the pseudogene TRBV3-2) and TRBJ1-2; perhaps TRBD1 as D (6 bases). CDR3 length equals 13 residues. V lost 3 bases to trimming and J lost 7 bases, with 12 bases between them. Germline CDR1 reads LGHDT; CDR2 reads YNNKEL (reference sequence). The CDR3 reads CASSQRGGSGYTF. DNA for the CDR3: TGTGCCAGCAGCCAGAGGGGGGGCTCTGGCTACACCTTC.

Only one count was recorded for this clone. The chain employs TRBV11-2 and TRBJ2-2; unclear D gene. CDR3 length: 14 amino acids. In germline, CDR1 is SGHAT, CDR2 FQNNGV. Trimming removed 6 bases from V and 0 bases from J, with 8 bases in between. The CDR3 spells CASRLKANTGELFF. CDR3 DNA sequence: TGTGCCAGCAGACTAAAAGCGAACACCGGGGAGCTGTTTTTT.

For this clone: The sample contains more than one DNA sequence encoding this CDR3. J is TRBJ1-2 and V is TRBV19; no clear D gene. Per the germline V gene, CDR1 is LNHDA and CDR2 is SQIVND (reference sequence). This CDR3 spans 11 amino acids. V lost 3 bases and J 7 bases, leaving 6 bases between the germline ends. CDR3 nucleotide sequence: TGTGCCAGTAGTATCCGCGGTGGCTACACCTTC. Encoded protein: CASSIRGGYTF.

This clone was counted a few times. J is TRBJ1-1 and V is TRBV6-5, with 8 bases lining up with TRBD1. Germline lookup yields CDR1 MNHEY and CDR2 SVGAGI. V shed 6 bases, J shed 3 bases, and the junction held 3 bases outside the gene matches. The CDR3 totals 13 residues. The CDR3 loop is CASSTDRDTEAFF. The CDR3 DNA reads as TGTGCCAGCAGCACGGACAGGGACACTGAAGCTTTCTTT.

The table lists this clone with a few counts. V usage is TRBV28 and J usage is TRBJ2-7; D not certain. Germline-derived CDR1 and CDR2 are MDHEN and SYDVKM. Trimming removed 2 bases from V and 2 bases from J, with 10 bases in between. The CDR3 spans 14 residues. CDR3 DNA: TGTGCCAGCAGTTTAATCGAACTTGCCTACGAGCAGTACTTC. It is translated as CASSLIELAYEQYF.

The chain is built from TRBV27 and TRBJ1-1; TRBD1 agrees at 7 bases. CDR1 is MNHEY, CDR2 SMNVEV, per germline (reference sequence). J gave up 1 base and V 5 bases, and 7 bases lay outside the gene matches. This CDR3 has 15 amino acids. The DNA for the CDR3 is TGTGCCAGCAGTCAAATGGGACAGAGGAACACTGAAGCTTTCTTT. It translates to CASSQMGQRNTEAFF.

This chain uses TRBV7-2 with TRBJ1-4; 9 bases fit TRBD1. V trimming: 2 bases; J trimming: 10 bases; junction bases outside the gene matches: 8. The CDR3 is 15 amino acids. Looked up from germline, CDR1 is SGHTA and CDR2 is FQGNSA. The CDR3 region is CASSLKGQGIVKLFF. DNA for the CDR3: TGTGCCAGCAGCTTAAAGGGACAGGGTATTGTAAAACTGTTTTTT.

V is TRBV13 and J is TRBJ2-6; TRBD2 matches 7 bases. The germline V gene encodes CDR1 PRHDT and CDR2 FYEKMQ (reference sequence). V lost 5 bases, J lost 4 bases, and 8 bases stayed unmatched. The CDR3 length is 16 residues. CDR3 DNA sequence: TGTGCCAGCAGCCCCCCGGGAGGATGGGGGGCCAACGTCCTGACTTTC. Residues: CASSPPGGWGANVLTF.

The gene calls are TRBV6-5 and TRBJ2-7; 9 bases fit TRBD1. The CDR3 contains 15 residues. Germline V lookup: CDR1 MNHEY, CDR2 SVGAGI. Trimming at V came to 0 bases and at J to 7 bases, leaving 7 bases not matched to a gene. In nucleotides, the CDR3 is TGTGCCAGCAGTTACTCGGACAGGGGACGGTGGGAGCAGTACTTC. This encodes CASSYSDRGRWEQYF.

Only one count was recorded for this clone. The CDR3 DNA follows: TGTGCCAGCAGTCCGATCACTACCTACTACGAGCAGTACTTC. It specifies CASSPITTYYEQYF. The chain couples TRBV27 to TRBJ2-7; D remains ambiguous. The length of the CDR3 is 14 residues. Germline V gene lookup returns CDR1 MNHEY and CDR2 SMNVEV (reference sequence). V was pared by 5 bases and J by 3 bases, with 14 bases between.

The V gene is TRBV28, the J gene TRBJ2-7; 10 bases line up with TRBD2. The V gene end was trimmed by 7 bases and the J gene end by 0 bases; junction bases not matched to a gene: 12. Per the germline V gene, CDR1 is MDHEN and CDR2 is SYDVKM. This CDR3 is 17 amino acids long. The CDR3 sequence is CASTRTSGQKDSYEQYF. In DNA form, the CDR3 reads TGTGCCAGCACTCGGACTAGCGGACAAAAAGACTCCTACGAGCAGTACTTC.

V gene TRBV5-5 combines with J gene TRBJ1-6; D is possibly TRBD1 (6 bases). Trimming removed 6 bases at V and 8 bases at J, with 15 bases between. Germline lookup yields CDR1 SGHKS and CDR2 YYEKEE (reference sequence). This CDR3 has 14 residues. CDR3 sequence reads: CASTARGVHSPLHF. CDR3 sequence (DNA): TGTGCCAGCACCGCCAGGGGAGTACATTCACCCCTCCACTTT.

This clone occurred once. The chain has TRBV10-3 and TRBJ1-3; tentatively, D is TRBD1 (5 bases). There are 11 residues in the CDR3. Germline loops: CDR1 ENHRY, CDR2 SYGVKD. The V end was cut by 4 bases, the J end by 8 bases, with 6 bases between. CDR3 sequence (DNA): TGTGCCATCAGTGCGGGGGACACCATATATTTT. The encoded protein is CAISAGDTIYF.

This chain links TRBV7-2 with TRBJ2-2; TRBD1 aligns across 9 bases. The CDR3 covers 15 residues. Germline V gives CDR1 SGHTA, CDR2 FQGNSA. The V segment lost 4 bases and the J segment 2 bases; nucleotides outside the gene matches: 2. The CDR3 loop reads CASSWGQGNTGELFF. The DNA of the CDR3 is TGTGCCAGCAGCTGGGGACAGGGAAACACCGGGGAGCTGTTTTTT.

This clone was found once. V is TRBV7-3 and J is TRBJ2-2, with D possibly TRBD2 on 5 matching bases. Trimming stripped 3 bases from V and 6 bases from J, with 5 bases between. The CDR3 has 12 amino acids. Germline V gene lookup returns CDR1 SGHTA and CDR2 FQGTGA. In DNA form, the CDR3 reads TGTGCCAGCAGCTTGAGGGCCGGGGAGCTGTTTTTT. Residues: CASSLRAGELFF.

V and J are TRBV19 and TRBJ1-6; no definite D call. CDR3 length: 13 amino acids. Per the germline V gene, CDR1 is LNHDA and CDR2 is SQIVND (reference sequence). V shed 5 bases and J shed 3 bases, with 5 bases lying between them. CDR3 sequence: CASSGLYNSPLHF. In DNA form, the CDR3 reads TGTGCCAGTAGTGGACTCTATAATTCACCCCTCCACTTT. The whole variable domain, filled in from reference TRBV19 and TRBJ1-6, reads DGGITQSPKYLFRKEGQNVTLSCEQNLNHDAMYWYRQDPGQGLRLIYYSQIVNDFQKGDIAEGYSVSREKKESFPLTVTSAQKNPTAFYLCASSGLYNSPLHFGNGTRLTVT.

The chain recombines TRBV7-3 with TRBJ2-6, with 8 bases fitting TRBD2. The junction had 18 bases not matched to a gene; V was cut back by 2 bases and J by 0 bases. The CDR3 loop spans 22 amino acids. CDR1 and CDR2 (germline): SGHTA, FQGTGA. CDR3 nucleotides: TGTGCCAGCAGCTTAGCCCGGGGGGGTGAGGGTCGGTCCCCCTCTGGGGCCAACGTCCTGACTTTC. Translated: CASSLARGGEGRSPSGANVLTF.

CDR3 bases: TGTGCCAGCAGGACAAACCTCGCGAGCACCGGGGAGCTGTTTTTT. Translating gives CASRTNLASTGELFF. The rearrangement joins TRBV28 to TRBJ2-2, with D hard to call. Germline CDR1 reads MDHEN; CDR2 reads SYDVKM. CDR3 size: 15 residues. V lost 6 bases and J 4 bases, leaving 15 bases between the germline ends.